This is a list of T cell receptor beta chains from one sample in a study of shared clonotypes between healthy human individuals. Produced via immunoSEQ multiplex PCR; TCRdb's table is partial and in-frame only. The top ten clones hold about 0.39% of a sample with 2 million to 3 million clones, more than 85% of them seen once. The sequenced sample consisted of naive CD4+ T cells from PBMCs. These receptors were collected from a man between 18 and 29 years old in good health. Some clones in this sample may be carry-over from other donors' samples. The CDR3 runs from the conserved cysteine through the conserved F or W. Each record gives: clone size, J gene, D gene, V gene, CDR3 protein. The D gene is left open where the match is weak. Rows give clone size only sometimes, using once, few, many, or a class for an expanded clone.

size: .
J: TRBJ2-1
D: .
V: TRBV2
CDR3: CATSGLIEQFF

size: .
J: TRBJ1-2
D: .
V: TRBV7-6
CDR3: CASSPLGGARGYTF

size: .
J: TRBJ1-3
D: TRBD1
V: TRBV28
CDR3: CASSRQGAQQKVYF

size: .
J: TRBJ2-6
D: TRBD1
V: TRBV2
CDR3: CASSGQGWGISGANVLTF

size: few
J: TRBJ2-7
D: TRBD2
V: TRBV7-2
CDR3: CASSPTSGYEQYF

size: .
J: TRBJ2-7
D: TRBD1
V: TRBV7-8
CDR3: CASSYNRDRVHEQYF

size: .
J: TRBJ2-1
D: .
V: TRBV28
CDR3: CASSLERYEQFF

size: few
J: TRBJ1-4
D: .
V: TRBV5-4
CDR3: CASSRPNEKLFF

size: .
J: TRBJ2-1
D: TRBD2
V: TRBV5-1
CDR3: CASRTLQTSGSYNEQFF

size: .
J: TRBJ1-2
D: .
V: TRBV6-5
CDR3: CASRRDSNYGYTF

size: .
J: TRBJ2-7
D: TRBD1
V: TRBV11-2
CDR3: CASSTGTGLQGDYEQYF

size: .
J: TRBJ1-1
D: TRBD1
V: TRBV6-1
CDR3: CASIRDRGLYAEAFF

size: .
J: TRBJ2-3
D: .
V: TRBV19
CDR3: CASSIASNTDTQYF

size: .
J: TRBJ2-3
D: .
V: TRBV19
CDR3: CASSIGGPLVGTQYF

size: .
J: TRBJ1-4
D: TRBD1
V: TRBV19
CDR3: CASRGGTDNEKLFF

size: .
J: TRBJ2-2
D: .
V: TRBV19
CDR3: CASRAGWNTGELFF

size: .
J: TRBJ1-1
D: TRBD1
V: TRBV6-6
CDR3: CASSYPGTGRAFF

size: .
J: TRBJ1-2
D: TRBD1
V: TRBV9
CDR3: CASSNGQGAGWYGYTF

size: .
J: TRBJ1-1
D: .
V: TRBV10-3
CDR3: CAISGAGRDEAFF

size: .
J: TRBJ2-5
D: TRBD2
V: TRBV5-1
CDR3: CASSQKRDSLTQYF

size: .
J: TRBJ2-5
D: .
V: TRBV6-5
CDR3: CASSYLEGQETQYF

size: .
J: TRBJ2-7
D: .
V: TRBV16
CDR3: CASARGGWPYEQYF

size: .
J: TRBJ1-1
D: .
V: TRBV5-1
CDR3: CASSLEGLGTEAFF

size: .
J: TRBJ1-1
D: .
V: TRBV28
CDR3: CASSLRGQSTEAFF

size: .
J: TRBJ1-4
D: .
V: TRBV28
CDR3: CASSPTVGLDEKLFF

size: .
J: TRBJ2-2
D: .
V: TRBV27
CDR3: CASTRDKGLSGELFF

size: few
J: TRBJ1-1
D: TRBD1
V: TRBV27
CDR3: CASSYRGPGTEAFF

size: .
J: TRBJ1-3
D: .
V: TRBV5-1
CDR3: CASSLAGSVTGNTIYF

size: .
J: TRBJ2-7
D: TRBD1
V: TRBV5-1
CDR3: CASSSRPTGQGLPYEQYF

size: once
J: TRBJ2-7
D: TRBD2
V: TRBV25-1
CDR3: CASSDARASGYEQYF

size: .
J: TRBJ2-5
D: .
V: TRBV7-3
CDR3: CASSLSQAQETQYF

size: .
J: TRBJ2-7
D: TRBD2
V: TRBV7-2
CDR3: CASSPGLAGGDEQYF

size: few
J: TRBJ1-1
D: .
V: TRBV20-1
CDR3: CSARQRTEAFF

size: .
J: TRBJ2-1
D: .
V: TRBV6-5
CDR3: CASRGGLGHNEQFF

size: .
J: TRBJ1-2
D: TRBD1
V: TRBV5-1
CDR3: CASNSGTAFYGYTF

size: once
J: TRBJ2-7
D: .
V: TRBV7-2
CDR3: CASSFARSYEQYF

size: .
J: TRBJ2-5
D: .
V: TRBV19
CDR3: CASSPERGGAAPAQETQYF

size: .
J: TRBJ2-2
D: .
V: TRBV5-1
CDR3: CASSLEVVGLNTGELFF

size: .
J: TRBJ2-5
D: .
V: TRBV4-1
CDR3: CASSRWGPQETQYF

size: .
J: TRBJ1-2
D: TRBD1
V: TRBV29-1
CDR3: CSVATGVAVGYGYTF

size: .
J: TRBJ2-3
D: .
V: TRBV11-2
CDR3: CASSLALQPTDTQYF

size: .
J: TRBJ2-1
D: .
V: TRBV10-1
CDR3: CASSAQSASNEQFF

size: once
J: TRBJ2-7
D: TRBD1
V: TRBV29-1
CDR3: CSATGFYYEQYF

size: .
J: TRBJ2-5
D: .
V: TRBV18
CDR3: CASSPSGVETQYF

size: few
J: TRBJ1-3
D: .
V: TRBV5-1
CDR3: CASSDTSGNTIYF

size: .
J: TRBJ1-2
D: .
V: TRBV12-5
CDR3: CAYGRPSYYGYTF

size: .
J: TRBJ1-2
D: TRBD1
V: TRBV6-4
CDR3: CASSAGQGGFYGYTF

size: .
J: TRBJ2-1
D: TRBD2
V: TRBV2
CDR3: CASSPTSGRADEQFF

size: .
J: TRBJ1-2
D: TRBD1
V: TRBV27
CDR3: CASRRSDRVEGYTF

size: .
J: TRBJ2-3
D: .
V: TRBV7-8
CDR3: CASSADRSSTDTQYF

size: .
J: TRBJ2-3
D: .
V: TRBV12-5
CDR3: CASGLGNGHLTDTQYF

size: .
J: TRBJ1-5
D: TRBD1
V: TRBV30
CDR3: CAWRSPGGGQPQHF

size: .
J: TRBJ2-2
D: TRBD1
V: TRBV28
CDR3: CASSLGTGPGELFF

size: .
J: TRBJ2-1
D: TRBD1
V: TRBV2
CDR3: CASRLGQNEQFF

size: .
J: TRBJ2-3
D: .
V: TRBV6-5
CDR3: CATTALDTQYF